The rows below give T cell receptor beta chains drawn from one sample of a study of blood T cell repertoires in COVID-19. Assay: immunoSEQ multiplex PCR; the TCRdb copy retains only in-frame clones and omits some. Of some 340,000 clones in the sample, 85% to 95% are singletons; the top ten hold 3.9%. Source material: PBMCs or T cells enriched from blood (not recorded which). These TCRs come from a woman aged 25 to 39 who had been exposed to COVID-19. The CDR3 runs from the conserved cysteine through the conserved F or W. Each record gives: D gene, V gene, clone size, CDR3 protein. D genes are given only for firm matches. Only part of the rows carry a size: once, few, many, or a class if the clone is expanded.

TRBD2 | TRBV3-1/TRBV3-2 | . | CASSRTSGGIRYEQYF
. | TRBV19 | . | CASSNRELPGNTIYF
. | TRBV6-5 | once | CASSYPDLPQVEQYF
. | TRBV5-1 | . | CASSLSFRGNTEAFF
TRBD1 | TRBV6-5 | . | CASRLDRERTEAFF
TRBD1 | TRBV6-5 | . | CASRRSGTDNEKLFF
TRBD1 | TRBV19 | . | CASTPPGQGKQPQHF
. | TRBV4-2 | . | CASSQDWEVILSGNTIYF
. | TRBV2 | . | CASSEEVYNEQFF
TRBD1 | TRBV10-3 | . | CAISESQGAVQPQHF